What follows is one T cell receptor beta chain and its context. Antigen unknown. This record belongs to a study of beta chain features in type 1 diabetes. Findings and caveats of the study: Shortening that was moderate but significant affected the TCRB CDR3s of Type 1 diabetes patients in all four CD4+ subsets.

The CDR3 runs 15 residues. Trimming cost V 2 bases and J 4 bases, with 13 bases left between them. Germline V CDR1 and CDR2: SEHNR, FQNEAQ (reference sequence). cDNA synthesis used the whole RNA isolate, giving expressed TCRB sequences. TCRdb keeps only in-frame clones here, not all; method: immunoSEQ multiplex PCR. Counted here are hundreds of thousands of clones, 68% occurring once; the ten biggest clones make up 0.053%. Sequencing used naive CD4+ T cells from blood. The chain carries TRBV7-9 and TRBJ2-3; either TRBD1 or TRBD2 may supply D (5 bases each). The TCR comes from a man aged 25 to 45 in good health. CDR3 sequence reads: CASSLKGTWSDTQYF. In nucleotides, the CDR3 is TGTGCCAGCAGCTTAAAGGGGACGTGGTCAGATACGCAGTATTTT.